The T cell receptor beta chain described here comes from a study of cytomegalovirus exposure and HLA in healthy donors. PCR was performed using 60 Vbeta and 13 Jbeta primers. Repertoires were generated with immunoSEQ multiplex PCR, while TCRdb's copy carries only in-frame clones and drops some. The table lists some 170,000 clones, 79% of them singletons. Findings and caveats of the study: After further analysis at a later stage, around 17,000 TCR beta sequences were associated with HLA alleles at 0.05 false discovery rate. One later analysis reportedly identified an Asian-associated ancestry cluster that showed fewer N-insertions than the approximately 670-donor mean. Immune exposure information comprised only CMV serostatus.

A note on this clone: Its specificity is unknown. Other DNA sequences within the sample encode an identical CDR3.

There are 13 residues in the CDR3. V dropped 6 bases and J dropped 4 bases, with 12 bases sitting between them. Germline CDR1 and CDR2: MDHEN and SYDVKM. The sequencing input was PBMCs. V and J are TRBV28 and TRBJ1-1, with D possibly being TRBD1 (5 bases). This clonotype originated in a middle-aged man in good health and CMV-seronegative. CDR3 in amino acids: CASSLMGGTEAFF. The CDR3 DNA reads as TGTGCCAGCAGCTTAATGGGGGGCACTGAAGCTTTCTTT.